This T cell receptor beta chain was found in a study of CD8 T cells in ankylosing spondylitis. TCRdb re-called the 5' RACE reads through MiXCR, storing one row per CDR3 protein. This sample has about 160,000 distinct CDR3 sequences, with about 42% found just once. Unmatched junction bases numbered 8, after V lost 0 bases and J lost 7 bases. The CDR3 is made up of 16 amino acids. Germline CDR1 MNHEY, CDR2 SVGAGI. The J gene is TRBJ2-1, the V gene TRBV6-5; 8 bases agree with TRBD1. The sample comprised synovial fluid, either unsorted or a sorted T cell fraction (not recorded which). The sequence was collected from a male donor with ankylosing spondylitis. Here the CDR3 DNA reads TGTGCCAGCAGTTACTCGACGGACAGGGAGAAAAATGAGCAGTTCTTC. This sequence encodes CASSYSTDREKNEQFF.